The 9 T cell receptor beta chains below all came from one sample that was sequenced in a study of shared clonotypes between healthy human individuals. Repertoires were generated with immunoSEQ multiplex PCR, while TCRdb's copy carries only in-frame clones and drops some. The sample contains millions of clones, about 95% of which appear only once. The naive CD8 population came from CD45RO-negative cells selected for CCR7, without terminally differentiated effector memory CD45RA+ cells. Sequencing was performed on naive CD8+ T cells sorted from blood. These receptor sequences come from a young man in good health.

This clone was detected once. J is TRBJ1-5 and V is TRBV15, with D tentatively TRBD1 (5 bases). V was cut by 0 bases and J by 4 bases, with 10 bases left in between. This CDR3 has 15 amino acids. Germline CDR1 is LNHNV and CDR2 is YYDKDF (reference sequence). The CDR3 sequence is CATSRDRGNNQPQHF. For the CDR3, the DNA is TGTGCCACCAGCAGAGATCGGGGGAATAATCAGCCCCAGCATTTT.

The rearrangement uses TRBV27 and TRBJ1-6; tentatively, D is TRBD1 (6 bases). Trimming left V 4 bases short and J 7 bases short, with 14 bases between. This CDR3 is built from 15 residues. Germline V gene lookup returns CDR1 MNHEY and CDR2 SMNVEV (reference sequence). The CDR3, as DNA: TGTGCCAGCAGTTCCTCCGCGGGGGCGAATTCACCCCTCCACTTT. Protein product: CASSSSAGANSPLHF.

On this clone itself: Other DNA sequences of this sample code for an identical CDR3. The chain employs TRBV7-9 and TRBJ1-1; D ambiguous. V was shortened by 4 bases and J by 6 bases, with 9 bases between the two germline ends. The CDR3 covers 12 residues. Per the germline V gene, CDR1 is SEHNR and CDR2 is FQNEAQ (reference sequence). CDR3 sequence: CASSWTGSEAFF. The CDR3, as DNA: TGTGCCAGCAGCTGGACCGGATCTGAAGCTTTCTTT.

This clone was observed a single time. The V call is TRBV5-1, the J call TRBJ2-1, with 9 bases matching TRBD1. CDR1 and CDR2 from the germline V gene are SGHRS and YFSETQ. V lost 2 bases to trimming and J lost 8 bases; unmatched junction nucleotides: 2. This CDR3 has 13 residues. Here the CDR3 reads CASSLTGGYEQFF. In DNA, the CDR3 is TGCGCCAGCAGCTTAACAGGGGGCTATGAGCAGTTCTTC.

The rearrangement uses TRBV10-3 and TRBJ1-2; TRBD1 might be the D (6 bases). Trimming shortened V by 6 bases and J by 2 bases, and 19 bases separated the two germline ends. The germline V gene encodes CDR1 ENHRY and CDR2 SYGVKD. This CDR3 spans 16 amino acids. The CDR3, as DNA: TGTGCCATCAGGGTTAATATCCGGGACATAAACTATGGCTACACCTTC. It translates to CAIRVNIRDINYGYTF.

Details on this clone: The same CDR3 can be traced to other DNA sequences in this sample. The rearrangement joins TRBV9 to TRBJ2-7, with D possibly matching TRBD2 (5 bases). This CDR3 comprises 12 residues. The germline V gene has CDR1 SGDLS and CDR2 YYNGEE. The V and J ends lost 2 bases and 5 bases respectively, with 8 bases between them. The DNA of the CDR3 is TGTGCCAGCAGCGTGGCCGGGAACGAGCAGTACTTC. Encoded protein: CASSVAGNEQYF. Full variable domain (remainder filled in from reference TRBV9 and TRBJ2-7): DSGVTQTPKHLITATGQRVTLRCSPRSGDLSVYWYQQSLDQGLQFLIQYYNGEERAKGNILERFSAQQFPDLHSELNLSSLELGDSALYFCASSVAGNEQYFGPGTRLTVT.

V is TRBV5-1 and J is TRBJ2-3; 10 nucleotides agree with TRBD2. CDR1 SGHRS and CDR2 YFSETQ come from the germline V gene. This CDR3 contains 15 residues. Germline trimming cut 5 bases from V and 5 bases from J; bases unmatched to any gene: 8. The CDR3 is CASRTSGRAGDTQYF. The CDR3 DNA reads as TGCGCCAGCAGGACCAGCGGGAGGGCGGGAGATACGCAGTATTTT. The whole variable domain, remainder taken from reference TRBV5-1 and TRBJ2-3, is KAGVTQTPRYLIKTRGQQVTLSCSPISGHRSVSWYQQTPGQGLQFLFEYFSETQRNKGNFPGRFSGRQFSNSRSEMNVSTLELGDSALYLCASRTSGRAGDTQYFGPGTRLTVL.

The genes are TRBV28 and TRBJ1-2; D gene unclear. Trimming removed 2 bases at V and 10 bases at J, with 11 bases between. Germline CDR1 reads MDHEN; CDR2 reads SYDVKM. CDR3 size: 12 residues. The DNA of the CDR3 is TGTGCCAGCAGTTTAGCCGACATCGACTACACCTTC. Amino acid sequence: CASSLADIDYTF.

This chain joins TRBV15 and TRBJ1-6; D is unclear. CDR1 is LNHNV, CDR2 YYDKDF, per germline (reference sequence). V lost 1 base to trimming and J lost 9 bases, with 19 bases between them. There are 17 residues in the CDR3. The CDR3 sequence: CATSRALGEEMGSPLHF. CDR3 bases: TGTGCCACCAGCAGAGCCCTCGGGGAAGAGATGGGTTCACCCCTCCACTTT.